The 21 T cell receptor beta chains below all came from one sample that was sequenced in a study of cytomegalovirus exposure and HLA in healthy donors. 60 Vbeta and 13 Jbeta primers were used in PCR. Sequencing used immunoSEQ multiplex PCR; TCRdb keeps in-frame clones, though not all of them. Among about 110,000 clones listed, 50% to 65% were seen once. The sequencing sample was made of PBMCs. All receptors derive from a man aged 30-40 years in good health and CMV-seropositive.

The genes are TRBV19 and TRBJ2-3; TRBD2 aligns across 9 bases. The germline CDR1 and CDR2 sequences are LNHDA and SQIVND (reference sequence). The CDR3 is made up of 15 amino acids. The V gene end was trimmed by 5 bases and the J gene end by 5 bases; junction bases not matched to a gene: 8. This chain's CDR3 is CASSGRGGRGDTQYF. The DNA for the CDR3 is TGTGCCAGTAGTGGGCGGGGGGGCCGCGGAGATACGCAGTATTTT.

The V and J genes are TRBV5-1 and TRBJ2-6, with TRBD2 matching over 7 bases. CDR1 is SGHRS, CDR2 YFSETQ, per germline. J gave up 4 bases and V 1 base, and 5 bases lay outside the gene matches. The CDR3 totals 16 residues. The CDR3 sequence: CASSLPAGFGANVLTF. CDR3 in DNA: TGCGCCAGCAGCTTGCCAGCGGGGTTCGGGGCCAACGTCCTGACTTTC. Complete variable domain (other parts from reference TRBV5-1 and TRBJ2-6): KAGVTQTPRYLIKTRGQQVTLSCSPISGHRSVSWYQQTPGQGLQFLFEYFSETQRNKGNFPGRFSGRQFSNSRSEMNVSTLELGDSALYLCASSLPAGFGANVLTFGAGSRLTVL.

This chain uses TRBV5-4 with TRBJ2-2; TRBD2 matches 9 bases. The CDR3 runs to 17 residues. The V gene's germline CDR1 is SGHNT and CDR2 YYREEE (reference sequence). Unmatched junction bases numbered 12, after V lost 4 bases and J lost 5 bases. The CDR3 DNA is TGTGCCAGCAGCCCCCCGATTGGCGGGGGGGCGACCGGGGAGCTGTTTTTT. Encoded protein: CASSPPIGGGATGELFF.

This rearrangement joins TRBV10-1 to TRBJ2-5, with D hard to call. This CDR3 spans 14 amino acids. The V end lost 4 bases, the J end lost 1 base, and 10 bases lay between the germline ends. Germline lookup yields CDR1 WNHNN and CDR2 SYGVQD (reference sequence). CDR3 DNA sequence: TGCGCCAGCAGTGGTGCGGCGGTCCAAGAGACCCAGTACTTC. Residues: CASSGAAVQETQYF.

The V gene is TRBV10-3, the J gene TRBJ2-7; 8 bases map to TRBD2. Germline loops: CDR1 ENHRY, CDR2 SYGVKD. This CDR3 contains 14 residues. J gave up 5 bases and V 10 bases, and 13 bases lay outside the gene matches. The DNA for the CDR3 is TGTGCCACCCATCAGCCGGGAGGGCCCCACGAGCAGTACTTC. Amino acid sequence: CATHQPGGPHEQYF.

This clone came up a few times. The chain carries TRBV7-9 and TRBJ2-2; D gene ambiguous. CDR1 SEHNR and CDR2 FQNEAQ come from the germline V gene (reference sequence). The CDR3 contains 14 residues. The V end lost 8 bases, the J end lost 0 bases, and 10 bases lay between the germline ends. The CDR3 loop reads CASGGSANTGELFF. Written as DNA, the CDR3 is TGTGCCAGCGGTGGCTCAGCGAACACCGGGGAGCTGTTTTTT.

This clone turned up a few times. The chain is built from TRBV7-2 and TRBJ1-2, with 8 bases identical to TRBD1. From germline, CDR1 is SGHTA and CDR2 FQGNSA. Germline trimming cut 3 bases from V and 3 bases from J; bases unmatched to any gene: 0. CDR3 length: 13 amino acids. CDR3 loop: CASSLGQDYGYTF. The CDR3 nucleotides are TGTGCCAGCAGCTTGGGACAGGACTATGGCTACACCTTC.

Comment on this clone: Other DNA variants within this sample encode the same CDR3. In DNA, the CDR3 is TGCGCCAGCAGCCTAGGGACAGGGGGATACGAGCAGTACTTC. Translation gives CASSLGTGGYEQYF. V gene TRBV5-1 combines with J gene TRBJ2-7, with 11 nucleotides matching TRBD1. The CDR3 contains 14 residues. In germline, CDR1 is SGHRS, CDR2 YFSETQ. V shed 4 bases and J 4 bases; nucleotides not matched to a gene: 4. Filled out from reference TRBV5-1 and TRBJ2-7, the complete variable domain reads KAGVTQTPRYLIKTRGQQVTLSCSPISGHRSVSWYQQTPGQGLQFLFEYFSETQRNKGNFPGRFSGRQFSNSRSEMNVSTLELGDSALYLCASSLGTGGYEQYFGPGTRLTVT.

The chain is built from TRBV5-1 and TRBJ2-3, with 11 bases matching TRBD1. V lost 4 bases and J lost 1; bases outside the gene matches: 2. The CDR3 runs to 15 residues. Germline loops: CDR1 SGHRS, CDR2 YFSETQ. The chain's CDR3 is CASSGQGAGTDTQYF. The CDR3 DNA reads TGCGCCAGCAGCGGACAGGGGGCTGGCACAGATACGCAGTATTTT.

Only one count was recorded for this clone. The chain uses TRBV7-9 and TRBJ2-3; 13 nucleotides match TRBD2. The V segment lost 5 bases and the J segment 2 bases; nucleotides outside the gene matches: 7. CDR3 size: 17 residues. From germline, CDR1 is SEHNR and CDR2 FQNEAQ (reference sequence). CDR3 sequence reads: CASSPGLAGAFTDTQYF. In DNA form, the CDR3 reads TGTGCCAGCAGCCCTGGACTAGCGGGGGCCTTCACAGATACGCAGTATTTT.

CDR3 in DNA: TGTGCCTCCAGGGGGCTCCTGGGGGAGCTGTTTTTT. Translation: CASRGLLGELFF. The V call is TRBV6-1, the J call TRBJ2-2; 8 positions agree with TRBD1. Looked up from germline, CDR1 is MNHNS and CDR2 is SASEGT. After removal of 11 bases from V and 8 bases from J, the junction contained 7 bases not matched to a gene. The CDR3 consists of 12 residues.

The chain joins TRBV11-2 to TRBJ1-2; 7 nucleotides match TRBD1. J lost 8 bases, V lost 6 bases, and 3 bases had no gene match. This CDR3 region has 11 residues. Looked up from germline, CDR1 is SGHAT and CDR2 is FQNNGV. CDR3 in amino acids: CASRQGLGYTF. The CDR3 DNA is TGTGCCAGCAGACAGGGGCTCGGCTACACCTTC.

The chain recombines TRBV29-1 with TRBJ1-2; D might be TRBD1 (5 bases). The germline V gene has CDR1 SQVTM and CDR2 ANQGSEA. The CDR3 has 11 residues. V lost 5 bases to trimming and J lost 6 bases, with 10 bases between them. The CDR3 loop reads CSVWDFNGYTF. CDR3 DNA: TGCAGCGTTTGGGACTTTAATGGCTACACCTTC.

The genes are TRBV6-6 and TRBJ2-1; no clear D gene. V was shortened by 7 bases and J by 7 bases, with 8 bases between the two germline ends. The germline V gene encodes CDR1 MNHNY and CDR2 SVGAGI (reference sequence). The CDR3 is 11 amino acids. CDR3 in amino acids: CASTTLNEQFF. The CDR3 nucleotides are TGTGCCAGCACCACTTTGAATGAGCAGTTCTTC.

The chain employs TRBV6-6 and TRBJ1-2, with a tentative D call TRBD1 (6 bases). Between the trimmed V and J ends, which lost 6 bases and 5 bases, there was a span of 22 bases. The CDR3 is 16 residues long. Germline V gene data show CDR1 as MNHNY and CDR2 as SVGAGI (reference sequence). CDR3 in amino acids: CASRGGGGGETYGYTF. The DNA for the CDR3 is TGTGCCAGCAGGGGTGGAGGGGGGGGCGAGACGTATGGCTACACCTTC.

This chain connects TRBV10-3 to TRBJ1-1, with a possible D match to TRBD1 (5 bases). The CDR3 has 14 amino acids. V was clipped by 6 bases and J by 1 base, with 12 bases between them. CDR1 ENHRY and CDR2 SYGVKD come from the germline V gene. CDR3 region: CAIRTGTGNTEAFF. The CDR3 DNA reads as TGTGCCATCAGGACCGGGACTGGGAACACTGAAGCTTTCTTT.

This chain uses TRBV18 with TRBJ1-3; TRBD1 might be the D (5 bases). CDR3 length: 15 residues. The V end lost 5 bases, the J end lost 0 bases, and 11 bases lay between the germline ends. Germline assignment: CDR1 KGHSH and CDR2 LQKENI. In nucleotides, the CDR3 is TGTGCCAGCTCAGAAGACAGTTCCTCTGGAAACACCATATATTTT. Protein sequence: CASSEDSSSGNTIYF.

The CDR3 loop reads CASSFSSGGASEQFF. The CDR3 nucleotides are TGTGCCAGCAGCTTTTCTAGCGGGGGGGCCAGTGAGCAGTTCTTC. The chain joins TRBV5-4 to TRBJ2-1; 12 bases line up with TRBD2. The CDR3 is 15 amino acids. J lost 9 bases, V lost 2 bases, and 6 bases had no gene match. Per the germline V gene, CDR1 is SGHNT and CDR2 is YYREEE (reference sequence).

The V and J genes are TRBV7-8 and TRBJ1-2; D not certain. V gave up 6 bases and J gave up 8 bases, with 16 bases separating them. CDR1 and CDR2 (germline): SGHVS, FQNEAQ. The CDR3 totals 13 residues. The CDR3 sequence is CASSSAGLGGYTF. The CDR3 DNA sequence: TGTGCCAGCAGTTCCGCAGGCTTAGGAGGCTACACCTTC.

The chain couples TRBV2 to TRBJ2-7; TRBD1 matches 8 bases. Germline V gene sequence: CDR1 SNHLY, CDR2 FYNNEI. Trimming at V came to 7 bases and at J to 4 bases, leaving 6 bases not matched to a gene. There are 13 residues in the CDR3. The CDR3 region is CASNRQGQYEQYF. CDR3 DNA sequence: TGTGCCAGCAACAGACAGGGGCAGTACGAGCAGTACTTC.

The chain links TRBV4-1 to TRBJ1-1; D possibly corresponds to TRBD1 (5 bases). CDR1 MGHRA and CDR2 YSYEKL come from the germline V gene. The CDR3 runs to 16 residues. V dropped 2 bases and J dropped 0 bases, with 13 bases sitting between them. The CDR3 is CASSQRTGGMNTEAFF. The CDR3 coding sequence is TGCGCCAGCAGCCAACGGACGGGGGGGATGAACACTGAAGCTTTCTTT.